These 17 T cell receptor beta chains were sequenced from one sample in a study of blood T cell repertoires in COVID-19. The repertoire was sequenced with immunoSEQ multiplex PCR; TCRdb's copy has only in-frame clones and lacks some. The sample records approximately 230,000 clones, around 80% being singletons. The sequenced sample consisted of peripheral blood. The receptors were sampled from a young man with active or convalescent COVID-19.

The chain recombines TRBV4-1 with TRBJ1-1; TRBD1 aligns across 7 bases. The germline V gene has CDR1 MGHRA and CDR2 YSYEKL. Trimming removed 8 bases from V and 1 base from J; junction bases left unmatched: 10. The CDR3 covers 15 residues. Here the CDR3 reads CASQAQGRGNTEAFF. CDR3 bases: TGCGCCAGCCAAGCACAGGGGCGAGGGAACACTGAAGCTTTCTTT.

The chain couples TRBV29-1 to TRBJ2-7, with TRBD1 matching over 9 bases. The CDR3 is 13 residues long. CDR1 is SQVTM, CDR2 ANQGSEA, per germline. The junction had 2 bases not matched to a gene; V was cut back by 3 bases and J by 2 bases. This chain's CDR3 is CSVDGQGTYEQYF. CDR3 coding DNA: TGCAGCGTTGATGGACAGGGGACCTACGAGCAGTACTTC.

This clone has a handful of counts. The V and J genes are TRBV3-1 (or the pseudogene TRBV3-2) and TRBJ2-5; the D is unclear. The CDR3 extends over 14 amino acids. Germline-derived CDR1 and CDR2 are LGHDT and YNNKEL (reference sequence). The ends were cut back, 5 bases at V and 0 bases at J, with 10 bases in the middle. This chain's CDR3 is CASSSRLNQETQYF. For the CDR3, the DNA is TGTGCCAGCAGCTCCCGACTTAACCAAGAGACCCAGTACTTC.

The V gene is TRBV24-1, the J gene TRBJ2-1, with 7 bases identical to TRBD1. V shed 4 bases, J shed 4 bases, and the junction held 6 bases outside the gene matches. CDR1 and CDR2 from the germline V gene are KGHDR and SFDVKD. The CDR3 loop spans 15 amino acids. CDR3 sequence (DNA): TGTGCCACCAGTGACCACGACAGGGCATACAATGAGCAGTTCTTC. Protein product: CATSDHDRAYNEQFF.

This chain joins TRBV6-5 and TRBJ1-3, with 8 bases lining up with TRBD1. With V trimmed by 5 bases and J by 3 bases, 6 bases remained unmatched. This CDR3 contains 15 residues. CDR1 is MNHEY and CDR2 is SVGAGI in the germline V gene. The CDR3 nucleotides are TGTGCCAGCAGTCGCACCAGGGGGCTTGGAAACACCATATATTTT. It is translated as CASSRTRGLGNTIYF.

The gene calls are TRBV6-5 and TRBJ1-1; no definite D call. V lost 8 bases and J lost 3, with 19 bases in between. The CDR3 runs to 15 residues. Germline loops: CDR1 MNHEY, CDR2 SVGAGI. The CDR3 loop is CASRRTMVGYTEAFF. Here the CDR3 DNA reads TGTGCCAGCCGACGTACGATGGTCGGGTACACTGAAGCTTTCTTT.

The chain couples TRBV3-1 (or the pseudogene TRBV3-2) to TRBJ2-1, with TRBD2 matching over 8 bases. This CDR3 comprises 17 residues. CDR1 and CDR2 from the germline V gene are LGHDT and YNNKEL (reference sequence). With 1 base clipped from V and 6 bases from J, the junction kept 11 bases outside the gene matches. In nucleotides, the CDR3 is TGTGCCAGCAGCCAAGGTCCCCCGGGGGGGCAGGGCAATGAGCAGTTCTTC. Translated, it gives CASSQGPPGGQGNEQFF.

The chain joins TRBV7-2 to TRBJ1-2; no clear D gene. This CDR3 has 13 amino acids. V was shortened by 1 base and J by 4 bases, with 7 bases between the two germline ends. Germline loops: CDR1 SGHTA, CDR2 FQGNSA. CDR3 sequence reads: CASSLGSVYGYTF. The CDR3 nucleotides read TGTGCCAGCAGCTTAGGATCGGTCTATGGCTACACCTTC.

The chain links TRBV27 to TRBJ2-1, with D possibly matching TRBD2 (6 bases). This CDR3 spans 12 amino acids. With 2 bases removed from V and 10 bases from J, the gap between germline ends came to 9 bases. Germline lookup yields CDR1 MNHEY and CDR2 SMNVEV (reference sequence). CDR3 loop: CASSLISGEQFF. In nucleotides, the CDR3 is TGTGCCAGCAGTTTAATAAGCGGGGAGCAGTTCTTC.

The chain joins TRBV21-1 to TRBJ1-2; no DNA check was done on the table's D call, TRBD1. TRBV21-1 is described as a pseudogene. This CDR3 has 18 amino acids. This CDR3 is CASSKGFPPQGATYGYTF. The CDR3, as DNA: TGTGCCAGCAGCAAAGGATTCCCCCCACAGGGTGCGACCTATGGCTACACCTTC.

The chain joins TRBV2 to TRBJ2-2, with TRBD1 as a possible D gene (5 bases). CDR1 is SNHLY, CDR2 FYNNEI, per germline. Trimming shortened V by 6 bases and J by 5 bases, and 10 bases separated the two germline ends. The CDR3 spans 13 residues. The CDR3 DNA sequence: TGTGCCAGCAGACCGACAGATACCGGGGAGCTGTTTTTT. Protein: CASRPTDTGELFF.

The chain uses TRBV7-9 and TRBJ1-2; D is undetermined. Per the germline V gene, CDR1 is SEHNR and CDR2 is FQNEAQ (reference sequence). V was pared by 5 bases and J by 3 bases, with 13 bases between. There are 14 residues in the CDR3. As DNA, the CDR3 is TGTGCCAGCAGCCCCTCCGGGAACTACTATGGCTACACCTTC. This gives the protein CASSPSGNYYGYTF.

The V call is TRBV5-6, the J call TRBJ1-1, with a possible D match to TRBD1 (5 bases). This CDR3 has 15 residues. CDR1 SGHDT and CDR2 YYEEEE come from the germline V gene. Between the trimmed V and J ends, which lost 2 bases and 0 bases, there was a span of 11 bases. CDR3: CASSLRGVMNTEAFF. CDR3 DNA sequence: TGTGCCAGCAGCTTAAGGGGCGTAATGAACACTGAAGCTTTCTTT.

The V and J genes are TRBV20-1 and TRBJ2-1, with 10 bases fitting TRBD2. Germline CDR1 DFQATT, CDR2 SNEGSKA (reference sequence). The V gene end was trimmed by 3 bases and the J gene end by 8 bases; junction bases not matched to a gene: 10. The CDR3 covers 15 residues. CDR3 region: CSASRLAGVRDEQFF. In DNA form, the CDR3 reads TGCAGTGCTAGTAGGCTAGCGGGAGTAAGGGATGAGCAGTTCTTC.

The chain combines TRBV5-4 with TRBJ2-7; no firm D call. Trimming removed 4 bases at V and 1 base at J, with 9 bases between. The CDR3 is 13 residues long. Looked up from germline, CDR1 is SGHNT and CDR2 is YYREEE (reference sequence). CDR3 residues: CASSRGTSYEQYF. CDR3 in DNA: TGTGCCAGCAGCCGCGGTACATCCTACGAGCAGTACTTC.

This clone was recorded only once. CDR3 sequence: CASSNRDYSNQPQHF. CDR3 sequence (DNA): TGTGCCAGCAGTAACAGGGATTATAGCAATCAGCCCCAGCATTTT. The V and J genes are TRBV28 and TRBJ1-5; possible D gene TRBD1, 6 bases. From germline, CDR1 is MDHEN and CDR2 SYDVKM. This CDR3 is built from 15 residues. Trimming stripped 5 bases from V and 0 bases from J, with 11 bases between.

The chain employs TRBV24-1 and TRBJ2-7; 7 bases are shared with TRBD2. Germline V gene lookup returns CDR1 KGHDR and CDR2 SFDVKD. The CDR3 loop spans 12 amino acids. The trim removed 9 bases at V and 2 bases at J, leaving 3 bases unmatched. The CDR3 spells CATGGGTYEQYF. The CDR3 DNA is TGTGCCACCGGGGGGGGGACCTACGAGCAGTACTTC.